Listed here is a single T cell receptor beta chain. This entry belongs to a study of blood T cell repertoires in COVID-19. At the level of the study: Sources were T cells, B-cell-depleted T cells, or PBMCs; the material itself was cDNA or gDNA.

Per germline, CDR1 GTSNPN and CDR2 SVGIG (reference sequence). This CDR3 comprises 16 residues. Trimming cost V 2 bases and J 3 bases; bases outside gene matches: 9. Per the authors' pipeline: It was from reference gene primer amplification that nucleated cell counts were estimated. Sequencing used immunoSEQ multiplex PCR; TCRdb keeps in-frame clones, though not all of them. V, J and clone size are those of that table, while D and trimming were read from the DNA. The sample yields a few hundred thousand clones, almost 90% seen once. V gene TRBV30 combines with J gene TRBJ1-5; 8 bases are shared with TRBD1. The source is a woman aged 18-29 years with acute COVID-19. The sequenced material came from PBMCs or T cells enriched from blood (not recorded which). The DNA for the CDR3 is TGTGCCTGGAGTTCTGACAGGGGTCGGAACAATCAGCCCCAGCATTTT. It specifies CAWSSDRGRNNQPQHF.